Described below is a single T cell receptor beta chain sequence and its context. This record comes from a study of identical twins. Trimming left V 4 bases short and J 8 bases short, with 9 bases between. The CDR3 runs to 13 residues. The germline V gene encodes CDR1 SEHNR and CDR2 FQNEAQ (reference sequence). TCRdb itself ran the 5' RACE reads through MiXCR, one entry per CDR3 protein. The data contain some 500,000 distinct CDR3 sequences, roughly 13% of them seen just once; the ten biggest clones take up around 0.98%. The data were also submitted as part of a second study, on yellow fever vaccine responses in identical twins.

This TCR derives from a woman younger than 30 in good health. Sequencing used CD4+ T cells sorted from blood. The rearrangement uses TRBV7-9 and TRBJ1-6; TRBD1 might be the D (6 bases). The CDR3 coding sequence is TGTGCCAGCAGCTCGCGACAGGATTCACCCCTCCACTTT. Encoded protein: CASSSRQDSPLHF.